These 23 T cell receptor beta chains came from one sample sequenced in a study of blood T cell repertoires in COVID-19. The protocol was immunoSEQ multiplex PCR, while the TCRdb copy is restricted to in-frame clones and leaves out a portion. Among tens of thousands of clones listed, more than 80% were seen once. The sample consisted of peripheral blood. All receptors come from a man aged 55 to 70 with acute or convalescent COVID-19.

The rearrangement links TRBV7-2 to TRBJ2-7, with D unresolved. CDR3 length: 13 amino acids. CDR1 is SGHTA, CDR2 FQGNSA, per germline. Trimming stripped 4 bases from V and 3 bases from J, with 10 bases between. CDR3 region: CASSSRGGYEQYF. The CDR3 DNA sequence: TGTGCCAGCAGCTCAAGAGGCGGCTACGAGCAGTACTTC.

V usage is TRBV3-1 (or the pseudogene TRBV3-2) and J usage is TRBJ1-1; perhaps TRBD1 as D (6 bases). The CDR3 is 17 amino acids. V dropped 4 bases and J dropped 1 base, with 19 bases sitting between them. Germline V CDR1 and CDR2: LGHDT, YNNKEL (reference sequence). The CDR3: CASSRLFSQGKNTEAFF. CDR3 in DNA: TGTGCCAGCAGCCGCCTCTTTTCGCAGGGGAAGAACACTGAAGCTTTCTTT.

The V and J genes are TRBV4-1 and TRBJ2-5, with 7 bases aligning to TRBD1. CDR1 and CDR2 from the germline V gene are MGHRA and YSYEKL. CDR3 length equals 14 residues. With 1 base clipped from V and 5 bases from J, the junction kept 4 bases outside the gene matches. The CDR3 region has the DNA TGCGCCAGCAGCCAAGTGGCAGGGGGTGAGACCCAGTACTTC. It yields the protein CASSQVAGGETQYF.

This clone was detected a few times. DNA of the CDR3: TGTGCCAGCAGTGGAAACAGGGGGGCGAACACTGAAGCTTTCTTT. Translating gives CASSGNRGANTEAFF. J is TRBJ1-1 and V is TRBV2; the match to TRBD1 covers 8 bases. With V trimmed by 4 bases and J by 1 base, 5 bases remained unmatched. Germline CDR1 SNHLY, CDR2 FYNNEI. This CDR3 comprises 15 residues.

CDR3 amino acids: CASSTGQGGGQPQHF. The CDR3 DNA reads as TGTGCCAGCAGCACGGGACAGGGGGGTGGGCAGCCCCAGCATTTT. The V gene is TRBV9, the J gene TRBJ1-5; TRBD1 matches 11 bases. The CDR3 has 15 amino acids. J was trimmed by 7 bases and V by 4 bases; bases with no gene match: 7. Germline loops: CDR1 SGDLS, CDR2 YYNGEE.

Of note for this clone: Other DNA sequences in the same sample also yield this CDR3. This chain connects TRBV7-8 to TRBJ1-3, with D uncertain. This CDR3 is built from 14 residues. Looked up from germline, CDR1 is SGHVS and CDR2 is FQNEAQ. The V end was cut by 2 bases, the J end by 3 bases, with 8 bases between. Here the CDR3 reads CASSLRGSGNTIYF. The CDR3 bases are TGTGCCAGCAGCTTACGAGGGAGTGGAAACACCATATATTTT.

CDR3 sequence (DNA): TGTGCCACCTCTAGAACAGGGGAAGAGACCCAGTACTTC. This encodes CATSRTGEETQYF. The chain recombines TRBV6-5 with TRBJ2-5; 7 nucleotides agree with TRBD1. Germline CDR1 and CDR2: MNHEY and SVGAGI. The CDR3 is 13 residues long. Losses at the gene ends were 10 bases for V and 3 bases for J; bases not matched to a gene: 8.

This clone has only a few counts. The genes are TRBV3-1 (or the pseudogene TRBV3-2) and TRBJ2-7; the D gene is possibly TRBD1 (5 bases). Germline V gives CDR1 LGHDT, CDR2 YNNKEL (reference sequence). The CDR3 is made up of 14 amino acids. V dropped 3 bases and J dropped 5 bases, with 14 bases sitting between them. The CDR3 sequence is CASSQQAGFDEQYF. In nucleotides, the CDR3 is TGTGCCAGCAGCCAGCAGGCAGGGTTCGACGAGCAGTACTTC.

The chain joins TRBV4-2 to TRBJ1-1; 7 bases fit TRBD1. Germline trimming cut 0 bases from V and 8 bases from J; bases unmatched to any gene: 12. CDR3 length equals 16 residues. Germline V gene sequence: CDR1 LGHNA, CDR2 YNFKEQ. CDR3 in amino acids: CASSQEGGSLPSEAFF. The CDR3 DNA is TGTGCCAGCAGCCAAGAAGGGGGCTCTTTGCCAAGCGAAGCTTTCTTT.

The chain uses TRBV4-2 and TRBJ2-7, with 8 bases aligning to TRBD2. The germline V gene encodes CDR1 LGHNA and CDR2 YNFKEQ. This CDR3 contains 16 residues. The J segment lost 5 bases and the V segment lost 4 bases, leaving 13 bases of the junction unmatched. CDR3: CASSPPLTGGFNEQYF. The CDR3 region has the DNA TGTGCCAGCAGCCCTCCACTAACGGGGGGGTTCAACGAGCAGTACTTC.

The chain links TRBV11-2 to TRBJ1-1; D is unresolved. The V gene's germline CDR1 is SGHAT and CDR2 FQNNGV. The CDR3 covers 13 residues. V was pared by 2 bases and J by 1 base, with 5 bases between. CDR3 sequence reads: CASSLRENTEAFF. The CDR3 DNA reads as TGTGCCAGCAGCTTACGGGAGAACACTGAAGCTTTCTTT.

The gene calls are TRBV5-1 and TRBJ1-6, with D perhaps TRBD1 (6 bases). The germline V gene encodes CDR1 SGHRS and CDR2 YFSETQ. V shed 0 bases and J shed 9 bases, with 10 bases lying between them. The CDR3 is 14 amino acids. CDR3 coding DNA: TGCGCCAGCAGCTTGGCAGGGGCTGTTTCACCCCTCCACTTT. Amino acids: CASSLAGAVSPLHF. Based on the CDR3 plus reference TRBV5-1 and TRBJ1-6, the full variable domain is KAGVTQTPRYLIKTRGQQVTLSCSPISGHRSVSWYQQTPGQGLQFLFEYFSETQRNKGNFPGRFSGRQFSNSRSEMNVSTLELGDSALYLCASSLAGAVSPLHFGNGTRLTVT.

The genes are TRBV4-1 and TRBJ2-7, with TRBD1 identical over 8 bases. The CDR3 consists of 17 residues. V was pared by 5 bases and J by 1 base, with 13 bases of the junction left unmatched. The germline gives CDR1 MGHRA, CDR2 YSYEKL. The CDR3 nucleotides are TGCGCCAGCAGCTATCGGAGGTCCGGGACAGGTTCCTACGAGCAGTACTTC. This translates into CASSYRRSGTGSYEQYF.

This clone was detected a few times. The V call is TRBV7-2, the J call TRBJ2-1; 11 bases line up with TRBD2. The CDR3 is 15 amino acids. Looked up from germline, CDR1 is SGHTA and CDR2 is FQGNSA. The junction had 3 bases not matched to a gene; V was cut back by 4 bases and J by 4 bases. CDR3 in DNA: TGTGCCAGCAGCTCGACTAGCGGGGAATACAATGAGCAGTTCTTC. Its protein product is CASSSTSGEYNEQFF.

J is TRBJ1-1 and V is TRBV6-2 or TRBV6-3; tentatively, D is TRBD1 (5 bases). Per the germline V gene, CDR1 is MNHEY and CDR2 is SVGEGT. Trimming shortened V by 5 bases and J by 0 bases, and 7 bases separated the two germline ends. This CDR3 is 13 amino acids long. CDR3 nucleotide sequence: TGTGCCAGCAGTCGGGGGATGAACACTGAAGCTTTCTTT. It specifies CASSRGMNTEAFF.

The CDR3 is CASSTRTGFGYTF. The CDR3 DNA reads as TGTGCCAGTAGTACCCGGACAGGGTTTGGCTACACCTTC. This sequence joins TRBV19 and TRBJ1-2; TRBD1 matches 8 bases. Unmatched junction bases numbered 5, after V lost 4 bases and J lost 7 bases. Germline V CDR1 and CDR2: LNHDA, SQIVND (reference sequence). This CDR3 region has 13 residues.

The chain recombines TRBV9 with TRBJ1-3; weak D call: TRBD1 (6 bases). Germline lookup yields CDR1 SGDLS and CDR2 YYNGEE. The CDR3 length is 14 residues. Trimming removed 3 bases at V and 4 bases at J, with 11 bases between. Here the CDR3 DNA reads TGTGCCAGCAGCGCAACAGGGCCAGGAAACACCATATATTTT. Translation: CASSATGPGNTIYF.

The chain has TRBV27 and TRBJ1-2; a weak D match, TRBD1 (5 bases). Germline V gives CDR1 MNHEY, CDR2 SMNVEV (reference sequence). The CDR3 length is 16 residues. V was pared by 5 bases and J by 8 bases, with 24 bases between. The DNA for the CDR3 is TGTGCCAGCAGTCCACACCGACAGAATCTATTCATGGGCTACACCTTC. The encoded protein is CASSPHRQNLFMGYTF.

This clone was observed a single time. The rearrangement joins TRBV5-1 to TRBJ1-1; no firm D call. Germline CDR1 and CDR2: SGHRS and YFSETQ. The CDR3 covers 13 residues. V was pared by 6 bases and J by 5 bases, with 14 bases between. The CDR3 loop reads CASTPGGWTEAFF. For the CDR3, the DNA is TGCGCCAGCACTCCCGGAGGGTGGACTGAAGCTTTCTTT.

The chain employs TRBV11-2 and TRBJ2-3; the D gene is possibly TRBD2 (6 bases). Germline V gene sequence: CDR1 SGHAT, CDR2 FQNNGV. This CDR3 is built from 15 residues. Deletions cut 4 bases from V and 2 bases from J, with 13 bases between. The CDR3 spells CASSSGGWDTDTQYF. The CDR3 coding sequence is TGTGCCAGCAGCTCCGGGGGATGGGACACAGATACGCAGTATTTT.

On this clone: Other DNA variants within this sample encode the same CDR3. V and J are TRBV6-2 or TRBV6-3 and TRBJ1-2; the D gene is possibly TRBD1 (5 bases). Germline V CDR1 and CDR2: MNHEY, SVGEGT. The CDR3 is 13 residues long. Trimming cost V 5 bases and J 3 bases, with 10 bases left between them. CDR3 coding DNA: TGTGCCAGCAGTGACCAGGGTGACTATGGCTACACCTTC. Its translation is CASSDQGDYGYTF.

The gene calls are TRBV5-6 and TRBJ1-2; TRBD1 matches 7 bases. J was trimmed by 4 bases and V by 1 base; bases with no gene match: 7. CDR3 length: 15 residues. The germline CDR1 and CDR2 sequences are SGHDT and YYEEEE. The CDR3 nucleotides are TGTGCCAGCAGCTTGTATGGGACAGCCTCCTATGGCTACACCTTC. Translation: CASSLYGTASYGYTF.

The chain combines TRBV5-6 with TRBJ1-1; tentative D call: TRBD1 (6 bases). With 0 bases removed from V and 1 base from J, the gap between germline ends came to 10 bases. Germline V CDR1 and CDR2: SGHDT, YYEEEE. The CDR3 is 15 residues long. The CDR3: CASSLGDTANTEAFF. DNA for the CDR3: TGTGCCAGCAGCTTGGGGGACACCGCGAACACTGAAGCTTTCTTT.